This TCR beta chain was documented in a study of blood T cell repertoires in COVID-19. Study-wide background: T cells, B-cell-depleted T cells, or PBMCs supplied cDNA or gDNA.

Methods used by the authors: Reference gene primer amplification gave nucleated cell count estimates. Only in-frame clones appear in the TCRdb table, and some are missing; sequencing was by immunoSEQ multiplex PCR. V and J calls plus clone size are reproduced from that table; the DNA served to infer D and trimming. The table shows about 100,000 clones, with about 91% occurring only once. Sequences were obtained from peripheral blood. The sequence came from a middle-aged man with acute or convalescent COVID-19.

The CDR3 here is CASSLIGGENQPQHF. Here the CDR3 DNA reads TGTGCCAGCAGCTTAATAGGGGGCGAAAATCAGCCCCAGCATTTT. The chain recombines TRBV7-3 with TRBJ1-5; 7 positions match TRBD1. The CDR3 sequence is 15 residues long. V shed 1 base, J shed 4 bases, and the junction held 4 bases outside the gene matches. Germline V gene lookup returns CDR1 SGHTA and CDR2 FQGTGA.